The clone carrying this TCR beta chain was observed once. Its antigen is not known. The data belong to a study of CD8+ T cells in alopecia areata. At the level of the study: Patients received oral tofacitinib, 5 to 10 mg twice daily, for moderate-to-severe alopecia areata.

cDNA reverse transcribed from extracted RNA served as the sequencing template. Produced via immunoSEQ multiplex PCR; TCRdb's table is partial and in-frame only. This sample has hundreds of thousands of clones; roughly 57% occur once, and the top ten carry just over 0.45%. Study findings and constraints: Clonality in lesional scalp, especially alopecia totalis/universalis, exceeded that of normal scalp.

Germline values: CDR1 MNHNS, CDR2 SASEGT. Trimming left V 4 bases short and J 9 bases short, with 10 bases between. The CDR3 is 12 amino acids. Collected material from alopecia areata patients comprised lesional scalp punch biopsies and peripheral blood. The receptor comes from a human donor with alopecia areata. The chain links TRBV6-1 to TRBJ2-4; D unresolved. The sample was CD4+ T cells sorted from blood, taken at week 0. CDR3: CASSGPLGIQYF. The CDR3 DNA reads as TGTGCCAGCAGTGGACCCCTCGGCATTCAGTACTTC.